The T cell receptor beta chain under discussion was sequenced for a study of T-cell reconstitution after alpha-beta-depleted transplantation in children. Germline V lookup: CDR1 SGHVS, CDR2 FNYEAQ. The CDR3 is 14 amino acids. The V gene lost 5 bases and the J gene lost 2 bases, with 11 bases spanning the gap. Study conclusions and caveats: Reportedly, alpha-beta T cells present about two months post-transplant originated from several hundred expanded clones of graft origin. Elevated TCRbeta diversity at day 60 was traced, in some patients, to surviving recipient T cells and thymic progenitors. Newly made T cells mostly supplied T-cell counts and diversity one year after transplant.

Concerning this clonotype itself: The antigen is unknown.

Unique molecular identifiers tagged the TCRbeta library. TCRdb redid the calling of the PCR reads with MiXCR, one entry per CDR3 protein. Here the sample spans under 150,000 distinct CDR3 sequences, around 9.8% being singletons. The rearrangement uses TRBV7-6 and TRBJ2-3; tentatively, D is TRBD1 (5 bases). The sample here was PBMCs, mostly from graft donor cells, taken 180 days after TCRalphabeta/CD19-depleted stem cell transplant. The origin of this receptor is a girl under two years old who had a stem cell transplant for combined immunodeficiency, so the T cells may come from the graft donor. The CDR3 nucleotides are TGTGCCAGCAGCAAACAGACAGCCACAGATACGCAGTATTTT. Translated: CASSKQTATDTQYF. Complete variable domain (other parts from reference TRBV7-6 and TRBJ2-3): GAGVSQSPRYKVTKRGQDVALRCDPISGHVSLYWYRQALGQGPEFLTYFNYEAQQDKSGLPNDRFSAERPEGSISTLTIQRTEQRDSAMYRCASSKQTATDTQYFGPGTRLTVL.